Given below is one T cell receptor beta chain in context. Its target is not known. The record originates from a study of early T cells in non-severe SARS-CoV-2 infection. At the level of the study: Investigators sequenced bulk RNA drawn from unsorted whole blood, and chains remained unpaired.

Whole-study findings and limits: Sequences matched to VDJdb favored anti-spike CD8 responses, while private and CD4 specificities were missed.

The TCR library protocol attached unique molecular identifiers to the individual cDNA molecules. TCRdb called the 5' RACE reads again in MiXCR, with one record for every CDR3 protein. Counted here are over 85,000 distinct CDR3 sequences, approximately 14% occurring once; the ten biggest clones make up about 6%. The sequencing input was whole blood. The TCR originated in an adult who was a healthcare worker with PCR-confirmed SARS-CoV-2 infection or an uninfected control (not recorded which).

The CDR3 DNA is TGTGCCAGCAGCCGGACGGCTACCAGGACCCAACCAAGTATTTGGCCCCAAGAGACCCAGTACTTC. Encoded protein: CASSRTATRTQPSIWPQETQYF. This chain joins TRBV5-4 and TRBJ2-5, with D unresolved. The CDR3 has 22 residues. From germline, CDR1 is SGHNT and CDR2 YYREEE (reference sequence). V was cut by 4 bases and J by 1 base, with 35 bases left in between.